The rows below give T cell receptor beta chains drawn from one sample of a study of cytomegalovirus exposure and HLA in healthy donors. Assay: immunoSEQ multiplex PCR; the TCRdb copy retains only in-frame clones and omits some. Found here are around 51,000 clones; the top ten clones hold 2.1%. Sequencing used PBMCs. Receptors originate from a woman in her forties in good health and CMV-seronegative. Both conserved end residues are part of each CDR3. D genes are given only for firm matches.

V gene	D gene	J gene	CDR3 DNA	CDR3 protein
TRBV27	TRBD1	TRBJ1-1	TGTGCCAGCAGTTTATCCGACAGGGGCTACACTGAAGCTTTCTTT	CASSLSDRGYTEAFF
TRBV7-6	TRBD1	TRBJ1-1	TGTGCCAGCAGCCAACCGGGACAGGAAGCTTTCTTT	CASSQPGQEAFF
TRBV7-3	.	TRBJ1-1	TGTGCCAGCAGCTTATACGGCGCGGGTGAAGCTTTCTTT	CASSLYGAGEAFF
TRBV6-6	.	TRBJ1-1	TGTGCCAGCAGTTACCCCCCGGACAGGAACACTGAAGCTTTCTTT	CASSYPPDRNTEAFF
TRBV6-1	TRBD1	TRBJ2-7	TGTGCCAGCAGTAGGTCACAGGGGGCGGGCGAGCAGTACTTC	CASSRSQGAGEQYF
TRBV5-4	TRBD1	TRBJ1-2	TGTGCCAGCAGCTTGGATGGGACAGGGGGCGCTGGGTATGGCTACACCTTC	CASSLDGTGGAGYGYTF
TRBV29-1	TRBD1	TRBJ1-6	TGCAGCGTTGGACAGGGCCCTAATTCACCCCTCCACTTT	CSVGQGPNSPLHF
TRBV18	TRBD1	TRBJ1-4	TGTGCCAGCTCAGGGGGACAGGGCGAAAAACTGTTTTTT	CASSGGQGEKLFF
TRBV18	TRBD2	TRBJ2-1	TGTGCCAGCTCCCCCCAGCCTAGCGGTACCTCCTACAATGAGCAGTTCTTC	CASSPQPSGTSYNEQFF
TRBV27	.	TRBJ2-1	TGTGCCAGAAACGCGGACAATGAGCAGTTCTTC	CARNADNEQFF
TRBV15	.	TRBJ2-7	TGTGTCACCAGCAGAGATCCTGGCGGAAGCTACGAGCAGTACTTC	CVTSRDPGGSYEQYF
TRBV25-1	TRBD1	TRBJ1-2	TGTGCCAGCAGTGTGACAGGGCTTAACTATGGCTACACCTTC	CASSVTGLNYGYTF
TRBV19	TRBD1	TRBJ1-3	TGTGCCAGTAGTGAAGGGACAGCCTCTGGAAACACCATATATTTT	CASSEGTASGNTIYF
TRBV11-3	.	TRBJ2-1	TGTGCCAGCAGCCTGGGACGGGCTAGCGTAGTTGATGAGCAGTTCTTC	CASSLGRASVVDEQFF
TRBV9	.	TRBJ1-1	TGTGCCAGCAGCGTAGTAACAGGGATGGACACTGAAGCTTTCTTT	CASSVVTGMDTEAFF
TRBV6-1	.	TRBJ1-5	TGTGCCAGCATCCTACAGCAATATAGCAATCAGCCCCAGCATTTT	CASILQQYSNQPQHF
TRBV7-9	TRBD2	TRBJ2-3	TGTGCCAGCAGCCCTCTAGCGGGAGGAGTGGGTAGCACAGATACGCAGTATTTT	CASSPLAGGVGSTDTQYF
TRBV4-1	TRBD2	TRBJ2-3	TGCGCCAGCGGACTAGCGGGGGGGCTTGGTAGCACAGATACGCAGTATTTT	CASGLAGGLGSTDTQYF
TRBV18	.	TRBJ2-5	TGTGCCAGCTCACCACCCCACAGCCAAGAGACCCAGTACTTC	CASSPPHSQETQYF
TRBV10-3	.	TRBJ2-6	TGTGCCACGGCCACGGGACTCCTCTCTGGGGCCAACGTCCTGACTTTC	CATATGLLSGANVLTF
TRBV30	TRBD1	TRBJ1-2	TGTGCCTGGAGCGTGGCCGGGACAGGGGGCTATGGCTACACCTTC	CAWSVAGTGGYGYTF
TRBV5-8	.	TRBJ2-7	TGTGCCAGCAGCTTGGTCATCTACGAGCAGTACTTC	CASSLVIYEQYF
TRBV13	TRBD1	TRBJ1-1	TGTGCCAGCACGAGACAGGGCCGGAACACTGAAGCTTTCTTT	CASTRQGRNTEAFF
TRBV11-2	TRBD1	TRBJ2-5	TGTGCCAGCAGCCAGGACAGGTACCTGGAGACCCAGTACTTC	CASSQDRYLETQYF
TRBV27	.	TRBJ1-6	TGTGCCAGCAGTTTTCGGGGTGAAATTAATTCACCCCTCCACTTT	CASSFRGEINSPLHF
TRBV7-9	TRBD1	TRBJ1-1	TGTGCCAGCAGCTCCCGGGACAGGGGTTGGCATTTCTTT	CASSSRDRGWHFF
TRBV7-9	TRBD2	TRBJ2-1	TGTGCCAGCAGCTTCCGGAGGGAGGGGGAGCAGTTCTTC	CASSFRREGEQFF
TRBV2	TRBD2	TRBJ2-2	TGTGCCAGCAACCAAGCGGGAGGGCAGGCCGGGGAGCTGTTTTTT	CASNQAGGQAGELFF
TRBV2	TRBD1	TRBJ2-7	TGTGCCACCGATCCGGGACAGGGGGCGGCAGAGCAGTACTTC	CATDPGQGAAEQYF
TRBV19	.	TRBJ1-2	TGTGCCAGTAGTATCACAGTTAACTATGGCTACACCTTC	CASSITVNYGYTF
TRBV30	.	TRBJ2-1	TGTGCCTGGAGTCCCTTCTTAGAGGGTGAGCAGTTCTTC	CAWSPFLEGEQFF
TRBV19	.	TRBJ2-7	TGTGCCAGTAGTATGGGGACAACCTACGAGCAGTACTTC	CASSMGTTYEQYF
TRBV30	.	TRBJ1-4	TGTGCCTGGAGTGGACTCGGTGCAACTAATGAAAAACTGTTTTTT	CAWSGLGATNEKLFF
TRBV6-1	TRBD1	TRBJ1-4	TGTGCCAGCAGTGACGGAGGGGGCACAACTAATGAAAAACTGTTTTTT	CASSDGGGTTNEKLFF
TRBV29-1	.	TRBJ2-1	TGCAGCGTTCAACAAGGGAGCTCCTACAATGAGCAGTTCTTC	CSVQQGSSYNEQFF
TRBV7-2	.	TRBJ2-7	TGTGCCAGCAGCTTCCCCGGGTACGAGCAGTACTTC	CASSFPGYEQYF
TRBV7-2	.	TRBJ2-7	TGTGCCAGCAGCTTCGGAGGGTCCTCCTACGAGCAGTACTTC	CASSFGGSSYEQYF
TRBV4-1	TRBD2	TRBJ2-7	TGCGCCAGCAGCCAACAAACTAGCGGGGGCTACGAGCAGTACTTC	CASSQQTSGGYEQYF
TRBV30	.	TRBJ2-7	TGTGCCTGGGGAGGCGGGGACTCCTACGAGCAGTACTTC	CAWGGGDSYEQYF
TRBV11-3	.	TRBJ2-3	TGTGCCAGCAGCCCTTGGGAGTTGGGAACAGATACGCAGTATTTT	CASSPWELGTDTQYF
TRBV6-5	.	TRBJ2-2	TGTGCCAGCAAGCAGGGAGGCACCGGGGAGCTGTTTTTT	CASKQGGTGELFF
TRBV18	.	TRBJ1-2	TGTGCCAGCTCACCACCGAGACAGGAAAACTATGGCTACACCTTC	CASSPPRQENYGYTF
TRBV6-1	.	TRBJ1-2	TGTGCCAGCAGTGTCAAACAGGGCGACGGCTACACCTTC	CASSVKQGDGYTF
TRBV29-1	TRBD2	TRBJ2-1	TGCAGCGTCAGCGGGAACGACAATGAGCAGTTCTTC	CSVSGNDNEQFF
TRBV15	.	TRBJ2-7	TGTGCCACCAGCAGAGAGGTAGCGGCAATCTCCTACGAGCAGTACTTC	CATSREVAAISYEQYF
TRBV5-6	TRBD2	TRBJ2-5	TGTGCCAGCAGCTTGAGACTAGCGGGGTTAGAGACCCAGTACTTC	CASSLRLAGLETQYF
TRBV28	.	TRBJ2-7	TGTGCGACGAGTAGGGCGGGTCGCGGCGAGCAGTACTTC	CATSRAGRGEQYF
TRBV7-2	TRBD1	TRBJ2-7	TGTGCCAGCAGTCGGCAGGTCCAGGGGGACGAGCAGTACTTC	CASSRQVQGDEQYF
TRBV5-1	.	TRBJ2-7	TGCGCCAGCAGCTTGGCGGGGGGCGGCGCCTACGAGCAGTACTTC	CASSLAGGGAYEQYF
TRBV4-1	.	TRBJ1-6	TGCGCCAGCAGCCAAGAAGGATTCGCGGCAGCCGTTTCACCCCTCCACTTT	CASSQEGFAAAVSPLHF
TRBV5-6	.	TRBJ1-2	TGTGCCAGCAGCTTGATGTCTCGGACAGACGGATTGTTATTCTATGGCTACACCTTC	CASSLMSRTDGLLFYGYTF
TRBV4-2	.	TRBJ1-6	TGTGCCAGCAGCCAGAGCTACCGAGGGAATTCACCCCTCCACTTT	CASSQSYRGNSPLHF
TRBV6-6	.	TRBJ1-4	TGTGCCAGCAGTCCCGGTCAAATACTATCCCATGAAAAACTGTTTTTT	CASSPGQILSHEKLFF
TRBV7-9	.	TRBJ1-1	TGTGCCAGCAGCGCAGTCTCGAACACTGAAGCTTTCTTT	CASSAVSNTEAFF